This T cell receptor beta chain was recovered during a study of blood T cell repertoires in COVID-19. Study overall: The United States, Italy and Spain supplied acute and convalescent COVID-19 samples. PBMCs, B-cell-depleted T cells, or T cells provided the cDNA or gDNA that made up the material.

The trim removed 4 bases at V and 2 bases at J, leaving 6 bases unmatched. Germline CDR1 SGHVS, CDR2 FQNEAQ. The CDR3 sequence is 15 residues long. As handled by the study authors: Scientists estimated how many nucleated cells there were by amplifying reference gene primers. Some clones are missing from TCRdb's copy, which holds only in-frame ones; the method was immunoSEQ multiplex PCR. Clone size and V and J calls were adopted from that table, with D and trimming inferred from the DNA. This table holds fewer than 250,000 clones, 80% to 90% found once. This TCR was recovered from a man aged 35 to 55 with acute or convalescent COVID-19. The sample comprised peripheral blood. V usage is TRBV7-8 and J usage is TRBJ2-7, with 9 bases lining up with TRBD1. As DNA, the CDR3 is TGTGCCAGCAGCTACCGGGACAGGGAGCCCTACGAGCAGTACTTC. Translation: CASSYRDREPYEQYF.